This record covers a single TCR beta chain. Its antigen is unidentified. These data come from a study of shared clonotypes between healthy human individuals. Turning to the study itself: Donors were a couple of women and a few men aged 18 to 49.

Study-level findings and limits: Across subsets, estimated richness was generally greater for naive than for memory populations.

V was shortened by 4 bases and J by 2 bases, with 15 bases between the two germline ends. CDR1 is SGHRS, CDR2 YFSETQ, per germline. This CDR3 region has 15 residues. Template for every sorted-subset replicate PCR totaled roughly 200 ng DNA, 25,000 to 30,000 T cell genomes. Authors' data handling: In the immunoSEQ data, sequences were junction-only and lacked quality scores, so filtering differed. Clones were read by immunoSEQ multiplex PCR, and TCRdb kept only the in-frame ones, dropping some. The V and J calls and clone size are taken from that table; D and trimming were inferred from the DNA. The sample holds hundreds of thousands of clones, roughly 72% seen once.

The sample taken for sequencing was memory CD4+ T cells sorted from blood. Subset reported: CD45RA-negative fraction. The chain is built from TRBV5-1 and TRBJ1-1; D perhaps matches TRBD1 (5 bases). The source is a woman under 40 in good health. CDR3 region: CASSQGRGENTEAFF. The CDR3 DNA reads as TGCGCCAGCAGCCAAGGCCGGGGGGAAAACACTGAAGCTTTCTTT.